The rows below give T cell receptor beta chains drawn from one sample of a study of shared clonotypes between healthy human individuals. Measured with immunoSEQ multiplex PCR; TCRdb has only the in-frame clones, and not every one. The sample has approximately 940,000 clones, approximately 80% seen once. Sequenced material: memory CD4+ T cells sorted from blood. These receptors originate from a man between 18 and 29 years old in good health. CDR3s include the opening cysteine and the closing phenylalanine or tryptophan. The D gene is left open where the match is weak. Clone size is shown for a subset of rows, as once, few, many or a class of expanded clone.

D gene	clone size	J gene	V gene	CDR3 protein	CDR3 DNA
TRBD1	-	TRBJ1-2	TRBV2	CASSARGEGYTF	TGTGCCAGCAGCGCCAGGGGGGAAGGCTACACCTTC
-	-	TRBJ1-2	TRBV4-1	CASSQDGNHYGYTF	TGCGCCAGCAGCCAAGACGGGAACCACTATGGCTACACCTTC
-	-	TRBJ1-5	TRBV2	CASSGTNQPQHF	TGTGCCAGCAGTGGGACTAATCAGCCCCAGCATTTT
TRBD2	once	TRBJ2-7	TRBV7-9	CASSQGGLAGAYEQYF	TGTGCCAGCAGCCAAGGGGGACTAGCGGGGGCCTACGAGCAGTACTTC
TRBD2	-	TRBJ2-3	TRBV19	CASSLAGATDTQYF	TGTGCCAGTAGTCTAGCGGGGGCCACAGATACGCAGTATTTT
-	few	TRBJ2-1	TRBV7-2	CASSLARGEQFF	TGTGCCAGCAGCTTAGCCCGCGGGGAGCAGTTCTTC
-	few	TRBJ1-1	TRBV29-1	CSVEKGVAFF	TGCAGCGTTGAGAAAGGGGTAGCTTTCTTT
TRBD1	once	TRBJ2-1	TRBV11-2	CASSLGQNLDNEQFF	TGTGCCAGCAGCTTGGGACAGAATTTAGACAATGAGCAGTTCTTC
TRBD1	-	TRBJ2-3	TRBV6-1	CASRRQGGTDTQYF	TGTGCCAGCAGGCGACAGGGCGGTACAGATACGCAGTATTTT
-	-	TRBJ2-3	TRBV5-4	CASSYPPAGNTDTQYF	TGTGCCAGCAGCTATCCCCCAGCGGGCAACACAGATACGCAGTATTTT